This TCR beta chain was sequenced for a study of T cell repertoires in cytomegalovirus infection (dated by TCRdb to the late 2010s). Broadly, across the study: Alongside well-studied HLA-B-restricted epitopes, the peptide stimulations were aimed at recently identified HLA-C-restricted CMV epitopes, whose presentation resists viral immunomodulation. Because public TCR beta signatures pointed to carriage of CMV infection together with the matching HLA type, the HLA type of each donor mattered for the analysis.

CDR3 length: 12 amino acids, cysteine to phenylalanine. Solely the CDR3 DNA is kept, with 36 bases framed from the first base. V was cut back by 1 base and J by 3 bases, leaving a gap of 2 bases between them. From the germline V gene, CDR1 is SGHTA and CDR2 is FQGNSA. Overall study results and their limits: In both this cohort and an independent cohort of under 450 donors, the cumulative frequency of public TCR beta family members distinguished carriers of CMV infection plus the relevant HLA type. The ex vivo response was dominated by HLA-C-restricted CMV-specific TCR beta clonotypes, which also provided the single most frequent clonotype in two of eight donors.

Taken with the paper, the label for treatment or condition translates to: in vitro stimulation with specific CMV peptide epitopes to enrich CMV-specific T cells. These reads were obtained on an Illumina HiSeq 1500. TCRdb applied fastp at Q25 and MiXCR to the public reads, then kept only in-frame beta chains. Rows matching on CDR3 protein sequence are summarized as one entry with the most common DNA and genes. The table for this sample lists about 350,000 distinct CDR3 sequences; just under 35% of them were counted only once. Jointly, the top ten make up approximately 13% of the sample. This clonotype was counted at least ten times. Its antigen remains undetermined. Base qualities are not provided; no much larger clone lies one nucleotide away.

The receptor chain draws on TRBV7-2 and TRBJ2-3, with no reliable assignment of the D segment. The sample in question was cultured PBMCs, obtained from culture after CMV antigen stimulation. The TCR originated in a human donor in good health (CMV status not recorded). Some clones in this sample may be carry-over from other donors' samples. The CDR3 region reads CASSLDTDTQYF. Read as DNA, the sequence is TGTGCCAGCAGCTTAGATACAGATACGCAGTATTTT.